The next 29 T cell receptor beta chains were all read from a single sample in a study of pediatric ulcerative colitis. Produced via immunoSEQ multiplex PCR; TCRdb's table is partial and in-frame only. Counted here are over 35,000 clones, around four fifths occurring once; the ten biggest clones make up roughly 23%. Sequenced: blood. These receptor sequences come from a girl aged 5 to 17 with moderate ulcerative colitis.

The J gene is TRBJ2-3, the V gene TRBV6-5; the D gene is possibly TRBD2 (5 bases). The length of the CDR3 is 15 residues. CDR1 and CDR2 (germline): MNHEY, SVGAGI. V was cut by 0 bases and J by 6 bases, with 13 bases left in between. The CDR3 nucleotides read TGTGCCAGCAGTTACTCCGGAGGTAACTACGATACGCAGTATTTT. The encoded protein is CASSYSGGNYDTQYF.

The V call is TRBV30, the J call TRBJ1-5, with 9 positions matching TRBD1. CDR1 GTSNPN and CDR2 SVGIG come from the germline V gene (reference sequence). The CDR3 extends over 17 amino acids. The trim removed 0 bases at V and 6 bases at J, leaving 12 bases unmatched. DNA of the CDR3: TGTGCCTGGAGTGTTCCCCCTGGGACAGGGTTAAGTCAGCCCCAGCATTTT. It translates to CAWSVPPGTGLSQPQHF.

The rearrangement joins TRBV5-4 to TRBJ2-1; D unclear. The CDR3 spans 11 residues. Between the trimmed V and J ends, which lost 5 bases and 3 bases, there was a span of 3 bases. The V gene's germline CDR1 is SGHNT and CDR2 YYREEE (reference sequence). The CDR3 protein is CASRNYNEQFF. In DNA form, the CDR3 reads TGTGCCAGCAGGAACTACAATGAGCAGTTCTTC.

This clone came up once. The genes are TRBV29-1 and TRBJ2-7, with D possibly called TRBD1 or TRBD2 (5 bases each). Trimming pared 4 bases from V and 4 bases from J, leaving 11 bases between. CDR3 length equals 12 residues. CDR1 is SQVTM, CDR2 ANQGSEA, per germline. CDR3 DNA sequence: TGCAGCGTTGGAGGGACCGTTTACGAGCAGTACTTC. Its protein product is CSVGGTVYEQYF.

The chain links TRBV30 to TRBJ1-4, with unresolved D. The ends were cut back, 0 bases at V and 8 bases at J, with 4 bases in the middle. Germline CDR1 is GTSNPN and CDR2 is SVGIG (reference sequence). This CDR3 comprises 11 residues. The CDR3 nucleotides are TGTGCCTGGAGTGTACGAGAAAAACTGTTTTTT. Translated: CAWSVREKLFF.

The genes are TRBV29-1 and TRBJ2-7, with 7 bases lining up with TRBD1. The length of the CDR3 is 12 residues. CDR1 is SQVTM and CDR2 is ANQGSEA in the germline V gene. J gave up 7 bases and V 2 bases, and 5 bases lay outside the gene matches. The CDR3 DNA reads as TGCAGCGTTGAACTGACAGGGCCTGAGCAGTACTTC. Translated: CSVELTGPEQYF.

CDR3 residues: CASLPGTSGSTGELFF. As DNA, the CDR3 is TGTGCCAGCCTCCCAGGGACTAGCGGGAGTACCGGGGAGCTGTTTTTT. This rearrangement joins TRBV11-2 to TRBJ2-2; 14 positions agree with TRBD2. Germline trimming cut 8 bases from V and 5 bases from J; bases unmatched to any gene: 7. Germline V gene data show CDR1 as SGHAT and CDR2 as FQNNGV. CDR3 length: 16 amino acids.

This clone was detected a few times. The chain links TRBV29-1 to TRBJ1-1, with D perhaps matching TRBD1 (6 bases). This CDR3 is built from 14 residues. Germline assignment: CDR1 SQVTM and CDR2 ANQGSEA. The CDR3 loop is CTYGGGDNDAEAFF. CDR3 sequence (DNA): TGCACCTACGGCGGGGGGGACAACGATGCTGAAGCTTTCTTT.

The rearrangement joins TRBV19 to TRBJ1-3, with TRBD1 matching over 9 bases. The V gene's germline CDR1 is LNHDA and CDR2 SQIVND (reference sequence). V gave up 5 bases and J gave up 2 bases; unmatched junction bases: 7. The length of the CDR3 is 16 residues. CDR3 loop: CASSAGTGITGNTIYF. The CDR3 DNA is TGTGCCAGTAGTGCCGGGACAGGGATAACTGGAAACACCATATATTTT.

This clone was observed a single time. The genes are TRBV28 and TRBJ1-3, with D possibly being TRBD1 (5 bases). The CDR3 covers 15 residues. Germline V CDR1 and CDR2: MDHEN, SYDVKM. V lost 5 bases and J 0 bases, leaving 11 bases between the germline ends. The DNA of the CDR3 is TGTGCCAGCAGTGACTGGGGGAGCTCTGGAAACACCATATATTTT. As protein: CASSDWGSSGNTIYF.

CDR3 DNA sequence: TGTGCCAGCAGCAGTTGGACTAGCGGGGGGCGGAAGACCCAGTACTTC. Its protein is CASSSWTSGGRKTQYF. The rearrangement uses TRBV7-8 and TRBJ2-5, with 14 nucleotides matching TRBD2. V lost 5 bases, J lost 6 bases, and 8 bases stayed unmatched. This CDR3 is built from 16 residues. Germline V CDR1 and CDR2: SGHVS, FQNEAQ. The full variable domain, its missing parts supplied by reference TRBV7-8 and TRBJ2-5, is GAGVSQSPRYKVAKRGQDVALRCDPISGHVSLFWYQQALGQGPEFLTYFQNEAQLDKSGLPSDRFFAERPEGSVSTLKIQRTQQEDSAVYLCASSSWTSGGRKTQYFGPGTRLLVL.

The chain uses TRBV11-2 and TRBJ2-5, with D possibly being TRBD2 (5 bases). The CDR3 runs to 15 residues. Per the germline V gene, CDR1 is SGHAT and CDR2 is FQNNGV. The V end was cut by 0 bases, the J end by 1 base, with 9 bases between. CDR3 region: CASSLEPAGQETQYF. CDR3 DNA: TGTGCCAGCAGCTTAGAGCCGGCGGGCCAAGAGACCCAGTACTTC.

The rearrangement links TRBV5-1 to TRBJ1-6; D is perhaps TRBD1 (6 bases). CDR3 length equals 18 residues. CDR1 is SGHRS and CDR2 is YFSETQ in the germline V gene. Trimming shortened V by 0 bases and J by 5 bases, and 18 bases separated the two germline ends. In nucleotides, the CDR3 is TGCGCCAGCAGCTTGGCACAGGGCTGGCCGTCGAATAATTCACCCCTCCACTTT. It encodes CASSLAQGWPSNNSPLHF.

The chain recombines TRBV4-3 with TRBJ1-2; D is possibly TRBD1 (5 bases). The germline CDR1 and CDR2 sequences are LGHNA and YSLEER. Trimming took off 0 bases at V and 6 bases at J, with 8 bases between the two ends. This CDR3 region has 13 residues. This CDR3 is CASSQEGTNGYTF. The CDR3 DNA reads as TGCGCCAGCAGCCAAGAGGGGACGAATGGCTACACCTTC.

The V call is TRBV28, the J call TRBJ2-1, with 7 positions matching TRBD2. This CDR3 comprises 13 residues. Germline CDR1 MDHEN, CDR2 SYDVKM. V lost 5 bases to trimming and J lost 6 bases; unmatched junction nucleotides: 4. The CDR3 here is CASSPGLPNEQFF. CDR3 coding DNA: TGTGCCAGCAGTCCGGGACTACCCAATGAGCAGTTCTTC.

V and J are TRBV28 and TRBJ1-5, with D possibly TRBD1 on 5 matching bases. CDR1 is MDHEN and CDR2 is SYDVKM in the germline V gene. The V and J ends lost 0 bases and 7 bases respectively, with 7 bases between them. The CDR3 contains 13 residues. This CDR3 reads CASSLWGDQPQHF. The DNA for the CDR3 is TGTGCCAGCAGTTTATGGGGGGACCAGCCCCAGCATTTT.

This chain connects TRBV6-1 to TRBJ2-3; 10 bases are shared with TRBD2. Germline loops: CDR1 MNHNS, CDR2 SASEGT. V was pared by 6 bases and J by 4 bases, with 10 bases of the junction left unmatched. The CDR3 covers 16 residues. CDR3 nucleotide sequence: TGTGCCAGCAGGGAATCTAGCGGGAGTGGGTCAGATACGCAGTATTTT. This encodes CASRESSGSGSDTQYF.

J is TRBJ1-2 and V is TRBV28; D remains unclear. Germline V gene sequence: CDR1 MDHEN, CDR2 SYDVKM. Trimming took off 6 bases at V and 5 bases at J, with 19 bases between the two ends. The CDR3 contains 15 residues. The CDR3 spells CASRSSDSGLYGYTF. The DNA of the CDR3 is TGTGCCAGCAGAAGTTCCGACTCGGGCCTTTATGGCTACACCTTC.

This clone appeared a single time. V and J are TRBV4-1 and TRBJ1-5; 8 bases are a match to TRBD1. This CDR3 has 17 residues. Trimming cost V 6 bases and J 2 bases; bases outside gene matches: 12. The V gene's germline CDR1 is MGHRA and CDR2 YSYEKL. The CDR3 sequence is CASSRQTGAGGNQPQHF. In DNA, the CDR3 is TGCGCCAGCAGTCGACAGACAGGGGCTGGTGGCAATCAGCCCCAGCATTTT.

The V and J genes are TRBV5-4 and TRBJ2-5; no reliable D call. V was clipped by 6 bases and J by 4 bases, with 7 bases between them. The CDR3 has 11 amino acids. Germline CDR1 and CDR2: SGHNT and YYREEE (reference sequence). CDR3 sequence (DNA): TGTGCCAGCAATTACCTAGAGACCCAGTACTTC. Translating it yields CASNYLETQYF.

The chain employs TRBV28 and TRBJ1-1; D is perhaps TRBD1 (5 bases). V lost 6 bases and J 11 bases, leaving 16 bases between the germline ends. This CDR3 is 12 amino acids long. The germline CDR1 and CDR2 sequences are MDHEN and SYDVKM. CDR3 in amino acids: CASRGTSSRAFF. The CDR3 DNA follows: TGTGCCAGCAGGGGGACTTCGTCGCGCGCTTTCTTT.

V is TRBV5-8 and J is TRBJ2-3, with 8 bases lining up with TRBD2. The CDR3 runs to 15 residues. Germline loops: CDR1 SGHTS, CDR2 YDEGEE. V lost 4 bases and J lost 1; bases outside the gene matches: 5. The CDR3 bases are TGTGCCAGCAGCCTTAGAGCGGGAGGCACAGATACGCAGTATTTT. This codes for CASSLRAGGTDTQYF.

This chain joins TRBV19 and TRBJ2-1; D gene ambiguous. V was clipped by 1 base and J by 5 bases, with 9 bases between them. The CDR3 runs 14 residues. The germline CDR1 and CDR2 sequences are LNHDA and SQIVND (reference sequence). CDR3 nucleotides: TGTGCCAGTAGTATAGGGCCTCAGAACAATGAGCAGTTCTTC. This codes for CASSIGPQNNEQFF.

The chain employs TRBV7-9 and TRBJ2-7, with a weak D call TRBD1 (6 bases). The CDR3 covers 14 residues. Looked up from germline, CDR1 is SEHNR and CDR2 is FQNEAQ (reference sequence). V shed 6 bases and J shed 4 bases, with 16 bases lying between them. The CDR3 sequence: CASSQSGRGYEQYF. CDR3 coding DNA: TGTGCCAGCAGTCAGAGTGGCAGGGGTTACGAGCAGTACTTC. The full variable domain, in which reference TRBV7-9 and TRBJ2-7 provide the parts outside the CDR3, is DTGVSQNPRHKITKRGQNVTFRCDPISEHNRLYWYRQTLGQGPEFLTYFQNEAQLEKSRLLSDRFSAERPKGSFSTLEIQRTEQGDSAMYLCASSQSGRGYEQYFGPGTRLTVT.

The chain carries TRBV5-1 and TRBJ2-1; TRBD2 matches 14 bases. The CDR3 spans 19 residues. Germline-derived CDR1 and CDR2 are SGHRS and YFSETQ. The trim removed 4 bases at V and 8 bases at J, leaving 17 bases unmatched. The CDR3 DNA is TGCGCCAGCAGCAGACTAGCGGGAGGGCTCATCCCTGGACGGGATGAGCAGTTCTTC. It is translated as CASSRLAGGLIPGRDEQFF.

This chain uses TRBV4-1 with TRBJ1-3, with TRBD1 identical over 9 bases. The CDR3 is 20 residues long. Germline lookup yields CDR1 MGHRA and CDR2 YSYEKL. The ends lost 3 bases at V and 4 bases at J; junction bases unmatched: 19. The DNA for the CDR3 is TGCGCCAGCAGCCACTTTCGTACCGGGACAGGGCTTTTTGACGGAAACACCATATATTTT. Its protein product is CASSHFRTGTGLFDGNTIYF.

The rearrangement links TRBV29-1 to TRBJ2-5, with 7 bases lining up with TRBD2. The CDR3 contains 13 residues. V shed 5 bases, J shed 1 base, and the junction held 4 bases outside the gene matches. The germline V gene has CDR1 SQVTM and CDR2 ANQGSEA. CDR3 region: CSVPGGSQETQYF. CDR3 coding DNA: TGCAGCGTTCCGGGGGGAAGCCAAGAGACCCAGTACTTC.

V usage is TRBV7-3 and J usage is TRBJ2-3, with no clear D. The CDR3 length is 12 residues. Germline V gives CDR1 SGHTA, CDR2 FQGTGA. V lost 2 bases to trimming and J lost 11 bases, with 11 bases between them. DNA of the CDR3: TGTGCCAGCAGCTTATACGATACTCAGCAGTATTTT. This translates into CASSLYDTQQYF.

The chain employs TRBV9 and TRBJ2-1, with D unresolved. The CDR3 has 14 residues. Trimming removed 0 bases at V and 4 bases at J, with 8 bases between. Germline assignment: CDR1 SGDLS and CDR2 YYNGEE. The CDR3 protein is CASSVEWRYNEQFF. The CDR3 nucleotides read TGTGCCAGCAGCGTAGAATGGCGGTACAATGAGCAGTTCTTC. The full variable domain, completed using reference TRBV9 and TRBJ2-1, is DSGVTQTPKHLITATGQRVTLRCSPRSGDLSVYWYQQSLDQGLQFLIQYYNGEERAKGNILERFSAQQFPDLHSELNLSSLELGDSALYFCASSVEWRYNEQFFGPGTRLTVL.